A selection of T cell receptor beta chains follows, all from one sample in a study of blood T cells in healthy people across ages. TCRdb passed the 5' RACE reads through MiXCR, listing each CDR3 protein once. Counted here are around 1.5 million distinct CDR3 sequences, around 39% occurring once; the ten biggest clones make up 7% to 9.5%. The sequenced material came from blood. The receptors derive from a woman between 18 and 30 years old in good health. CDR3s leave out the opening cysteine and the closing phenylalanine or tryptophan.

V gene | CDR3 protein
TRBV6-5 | ASSYSLLAYQETQY
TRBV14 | ASSQTVRDSAWEQY
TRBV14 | ASSQVRLAGDQETQY
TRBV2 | ASSESRAAMF
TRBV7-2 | ASSRRASGRDDEQF
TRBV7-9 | ASSPRLEEGRGIYNEQY
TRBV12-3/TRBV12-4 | ASRTGTSGRNEQF
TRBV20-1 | SSPAYGYT
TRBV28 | ASSLARMATEAF
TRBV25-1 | ASSERQGGTEAF
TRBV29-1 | SVDGLAGHPYEQY
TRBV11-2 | ASSFVQGNEQY
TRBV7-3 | ASSIRIGDEQY
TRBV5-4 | AGSLAGTADNEQF
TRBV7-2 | ASSLRGNTEAF
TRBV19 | ASRTGTANSPLH
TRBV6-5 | ASSYSGAGEAF
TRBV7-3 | ASSLPWTVSGANVLT
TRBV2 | AITGTSDYNEQF
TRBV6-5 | ASSYSVQPSGANVLT
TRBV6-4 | ASSDPPGKAKQPQH
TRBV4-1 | ASSQGRTVSTDTQY